Sequencing of this T cell receptor (beta chain) was carried out in a study of identical twins. This clonotype was found a few times. All donors comprised healthy Caucasians. TCRdb reanalysed the 5' RACE reads using MiXCR and keeps one entry per CDR3 protein. This table holds 310,000 or so distinct CDR3 sequences, about 8.9% found once. CDR3 length equals 12 residues. These data were also filed under a second study, of yellow fever vaccine responses in identical twins.

The TCR originated in a woman aged 18-29 years in good health. Material for sequencing was memory (CD45RO+) T cells sorted from blood. The V and J genes are TRBV21-1 and TRBJ2-1. TRBV21-1 is a recognized pseudogene. The CDR3 DNA reads TGTGCCAGCAGCAAAGGACCGGTAGGGCAGTTCTTC. Residues: CASSKGPVGQFF.